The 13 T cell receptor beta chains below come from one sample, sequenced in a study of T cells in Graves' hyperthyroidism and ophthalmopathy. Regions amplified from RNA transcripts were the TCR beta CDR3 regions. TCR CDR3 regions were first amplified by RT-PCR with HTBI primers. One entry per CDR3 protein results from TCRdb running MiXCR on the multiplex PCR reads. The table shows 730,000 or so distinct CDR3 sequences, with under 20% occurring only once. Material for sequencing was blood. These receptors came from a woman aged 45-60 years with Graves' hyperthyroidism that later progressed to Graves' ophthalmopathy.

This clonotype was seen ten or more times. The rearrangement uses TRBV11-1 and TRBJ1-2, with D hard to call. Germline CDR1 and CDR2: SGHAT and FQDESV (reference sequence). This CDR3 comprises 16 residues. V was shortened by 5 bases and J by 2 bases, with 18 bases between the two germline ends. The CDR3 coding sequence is TGTGCCAGCAGCCCGTCGCCGCAGGAACAAAACTATGGCTACACCTTC. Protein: CASSPSPQEQNYGYTF.

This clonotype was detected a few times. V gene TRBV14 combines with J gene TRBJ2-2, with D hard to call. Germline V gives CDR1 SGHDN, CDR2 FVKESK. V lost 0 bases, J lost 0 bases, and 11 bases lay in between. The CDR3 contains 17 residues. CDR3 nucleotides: TGTGCCAGCAGCCAAGAGAGGTACAGCGCGAACACCGGGGAGCTGTTTTTT. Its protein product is CASSQERYSANTGELFF.

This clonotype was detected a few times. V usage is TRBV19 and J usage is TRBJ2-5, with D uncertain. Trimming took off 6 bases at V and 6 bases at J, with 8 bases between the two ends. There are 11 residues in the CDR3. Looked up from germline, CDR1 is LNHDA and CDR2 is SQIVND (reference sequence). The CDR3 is CASSHSQTQYF. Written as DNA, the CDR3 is TGTGCCAGTAGCCATAGTCAGACCCAGTACTTC.

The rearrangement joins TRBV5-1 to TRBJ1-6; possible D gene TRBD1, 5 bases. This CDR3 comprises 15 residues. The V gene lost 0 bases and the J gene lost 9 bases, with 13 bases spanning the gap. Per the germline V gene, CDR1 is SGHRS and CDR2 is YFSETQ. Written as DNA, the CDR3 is TGCGCCAGCAGCTTGGAAGGGACCGATAGTTCACCCCTCCACTTT. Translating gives CASSLEGTDSSPLHF. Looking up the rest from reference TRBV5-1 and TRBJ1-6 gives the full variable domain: KAGVTQTPRYLIKTRGQQVTLSCSPISGHRSVSWYQQTPGQGLQFLFEYFSETQRNKGNFPGRFSGRQFSNSRSEMNVSTLELGDSALYLCASSLEGTDSSPLHFGNGTRLTVT.

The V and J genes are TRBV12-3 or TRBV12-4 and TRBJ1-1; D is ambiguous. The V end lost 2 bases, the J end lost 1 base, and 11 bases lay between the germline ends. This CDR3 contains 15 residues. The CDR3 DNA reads TGTGCCAGCAGTTTAAGGCGGCTCGGGAACACTGAAGCTTTCTTT. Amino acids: CASSLRRLGNTEAFF.

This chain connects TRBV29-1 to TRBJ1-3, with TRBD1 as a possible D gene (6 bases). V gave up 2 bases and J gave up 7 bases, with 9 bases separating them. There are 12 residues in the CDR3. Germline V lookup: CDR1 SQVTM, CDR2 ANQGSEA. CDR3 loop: CSVEQGKNTIYF. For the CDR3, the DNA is TGCAGCGTTGAACAGGGGAAGAACACCATATATTTT.

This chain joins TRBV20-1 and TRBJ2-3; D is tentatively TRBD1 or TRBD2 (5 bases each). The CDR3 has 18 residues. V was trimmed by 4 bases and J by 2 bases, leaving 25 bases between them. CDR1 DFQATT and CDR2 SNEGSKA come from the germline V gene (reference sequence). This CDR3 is CSANLWLGRTRLTDTQYF. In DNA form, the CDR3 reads TGCAGTGCTAATTTGTGGTTGGGACGGACCCGCCTCACAGATACGCAGTATTTT.

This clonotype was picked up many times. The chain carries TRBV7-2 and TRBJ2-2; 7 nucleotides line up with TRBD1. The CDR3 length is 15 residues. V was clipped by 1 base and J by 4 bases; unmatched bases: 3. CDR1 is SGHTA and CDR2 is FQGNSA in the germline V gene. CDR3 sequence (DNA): TGTGCCAGCAGCTTAGTAGGGGGCGCCACCGGGGAGCTGTTTTTT. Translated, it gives CASSLVGGATGELFF.

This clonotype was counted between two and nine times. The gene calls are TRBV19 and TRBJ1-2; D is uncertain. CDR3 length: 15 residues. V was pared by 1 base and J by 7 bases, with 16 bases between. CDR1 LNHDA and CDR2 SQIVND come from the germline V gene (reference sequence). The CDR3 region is CASSIGGTDGSGYTF. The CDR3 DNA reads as TGTGCCAGTAGTATAGGGGGAACGGATGGCTCTGGCTACACCTTC.

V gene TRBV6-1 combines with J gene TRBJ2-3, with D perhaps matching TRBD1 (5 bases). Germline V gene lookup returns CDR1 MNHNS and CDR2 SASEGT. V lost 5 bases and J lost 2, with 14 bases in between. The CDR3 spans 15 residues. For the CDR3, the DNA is TGTGCCAGCAGTAGGGGCGCGGATTCCACAGATACGCAGTATTTT. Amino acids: CASSRGADSTDTQYF.

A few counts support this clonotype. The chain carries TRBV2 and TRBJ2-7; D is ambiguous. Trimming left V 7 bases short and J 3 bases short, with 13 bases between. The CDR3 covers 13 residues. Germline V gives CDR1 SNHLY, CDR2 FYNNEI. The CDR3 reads CASKNQALYEQYF. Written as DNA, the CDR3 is TGTGCCAGCAAGAATCAAGCTCTCTACGAGCAGTACTTC.

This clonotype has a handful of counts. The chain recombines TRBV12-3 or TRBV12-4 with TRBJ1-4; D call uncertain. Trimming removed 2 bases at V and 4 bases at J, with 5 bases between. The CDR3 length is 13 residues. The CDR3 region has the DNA TGTGCCAGCAGTTTAAGTCATAATGAAAAACTGTTTTTT. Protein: CASSLSHNEKLFF.

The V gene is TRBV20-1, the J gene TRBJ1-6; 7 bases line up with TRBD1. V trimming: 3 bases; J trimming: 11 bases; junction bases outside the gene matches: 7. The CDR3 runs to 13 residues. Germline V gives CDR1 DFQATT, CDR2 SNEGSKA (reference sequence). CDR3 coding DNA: TGCAGTGCTAGGACAGGGTCTGCGGCACCCCTCCACTTT. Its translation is CSARTGSAAPLHF.